This note documents a single TCR beta chain sequence. The PCR made use of 60 Vbeta and 13 Jbeta primers. Using immunoSEQ multiplex PCR, the repertoire was profiled, and TCRdb retains in-frame clones only, with some absent. The data contain about 160,000 clones, 60% to 85% of them seen just once; the ten biggest clones take up approximately 3.1%. This entry belongs to a study of cytomegalovirus exposure and HLA in healthy donors. Study overall: Falling in the Caucasian-associated ancestry cluster were 65% to 90% of under 450 genotyped donors.

The CDR3 has 13 amino acids. CDR1 SGHTA and CDR2 FQGTGA come from the germline V gene. V gave up 5 bases and J gave up 4 bases, with 11 bases separating them. The sample was PBMCs. The J gene is TRBJ1-2, the V gene TRBV7-3; D is undetermined. This clonotype was obtained from a woman aged 45-65 years in good health and CMV-seropositive. CDR3 amino acids: CASSQELSYGYTF. CDR3 DNA: TGTGCCAGCAGCCAAGAACTGAGCTATGGCTACACCTTC.